The present T cell receptor beta chain was sequenced within a study of blood T cell repertoires in COVID-19. At the level of the study: Researchers got acute and convalescent COVID-19 samples from the United States, Italy and Spain. PBMCs, B-cell-depleted T cells, or T cells provided the cDNA or gDNA that made up the material.

Original methodology: Scientists estimated how many nucleated cells there were by amplifying reference gene primers. Measured with immunoSEQ multiplex PCR; TCRdb has only the in-frame clones, and not every one. V, J and clone size are those of that table, while D and trimming were read from the DNA. Among 200,000 to 250,000 clones listed, approximately 84% were seen once. Trimming took 0 bases from V and 1 from J, leaving 14 bases between them. CDR1 is SEHNR, CDR2 FQNEAQ, per germline (reference sequence). The CDR3 covers 17 residues. Material: peripheral blood. The receptor comes from a man aged 45 to 65 who had recovered from COVID-19. J is TRBJ2-3 and V is TRBV7-9; TRBD2 is a possible D gene (5 bases). CDR3 residues: CASSLALGGGGTDTQYF. The CDR3 coding sequence is TGTGCCAGCAGCTTAGCTTTAGGAGGTGGTGGCACAGATACGCAGTATTTT.